Listed below are T cell receptor beta chains from one sample, sequenced in a study of shared clonotypes between healthy human individuals. The method was immunoSEQ multiplex PCR; TCRdb's version includes in-frame clones alone and lacks a portion of them. The data show fewer than 650,000 clones, around 77% seen once. The sequencing sample was made of PBMCs. The receptor set was obtained from a woman in her forties in good health. Some clones in this sample may be carry-over from other donors' samples. CDR3s include the opening cysteine and the closing phenylalanine or tryptophan. Each record gives: CDR3 DNA, CDR3 protein, clone size, CDR3 length, D gene, V gene, J gene. D genes are given only for firm matches. Clone size is shown for a subset of rows, as once, few, many or a class of expanded clone.

DNA: TGTGCCAGCAGTTGGGGCGCATATAGCAATCAGCCCCAGCATTTT
CDR3: CASSWGAYSNQPQHF
size: .
length: 15
D: .
V: TRBV28
J: TRBJ1-5

DNA: TGTGCCAGCAGCTCTCTCCCCGCTAGCACAGATACGCAGTATTTT
CDR3: CASSSLPASTDTQYF
size: .
length: 15
D: .
V: TRBV7-3
J: TRBJ2-3

DNA: TGTGCCAGCTCACCAAGTCCGGCTTGGGCTGAAGCTTTCTTT
CDR3: CASSPSPAWAEAFF
size: few
length: 14
D: .
V: TRBV18
J: TRBJ1-1

DNA: TGTGCCAGCAGCCCCACTTTTCCGGGACAGGGAACCGGGGAGCTGTTTTTT
CDR3: CASSPTFPGQGTGELFF
size: .
length: 17
D: TRBD1
V: TRBV5-8
J: TRBJ2-2

DNA: TGCGCCAGCAGCTTGGCCCCAGCGGGAGTCATAGATACGCAGTATTTT
CDR3: CASSLAPAGVIDTQYF
size: .
length: 16
D: TRBD2
V: TRBV5-1
J: TRBJ2-3

DNA: TGTGCCAGCAGCTTATCTGGGGGTCAAAACTATGGCTACACCTTC
CDR3: CASSLSGGQNYGYTF
size: .
length: 15
D: .
V: TRBV7-9
J: TRBJ1-2

DNA: TGTGCCAGCACCCATGGGGGACGTAATGAAAAACTGTTTTTT
CDR3: CASTHGGRNEKLFF
size: .
length: 14
D: .
V: TRBV5-6
J: TRBJ1-4

DNA: TGTGCCAGCAGTGTCGGGAGAGGAACCTACAATGAGCAGTTCTTC
CDR3: CASSVGRGTYNEQFF
size: .
length: 15
D: .
V: TRBV11-2
J: TRBJ2-1

DNA: TGTGCCACCAGCAGAGTACCGGACAGGGGGCAACAGACCCAGTACTTC
CDR3: CATSRVPDRGQQTQYF
size: .
length: 16
D: TRBD1
V: TRBV15
J: TRBJ2-5

DNA: TGTGCCACCAATGGACAGTTCTTGAACACCGGGGAGCTGTTTTTT
CDR3: CATNGQFLNTGELFF
size: .
length: 15
D: .
V: TRBV25-1
J: TRBJ2-2

DNA: TGTGCCAGCAGTGTCTCACAGGCAATGGAAGCTTTCTTT
CDR3: CASSVSQAMEAFF
size: once
length: 13
D: .
V: TRBV6-1
J: TRBJ1-1

DNA: TGCGCCAGCAGCTTCCAGGACAGGGCCGAGGCTTTCTTT
CDR3: CASSFQDRAEAFF
size: few
length: 13
D: TRBD1
V: TRBV5-1
J: TRBJ1-1

DNA: TGTGCCAGCACTCTGCTAGCGGGAGCTGAAGAGCAGTACTTC
CDR3: CASTLLAGAEEQYF
size: once
length: 14
D: TRBD2
V: TRBV6-1
J: TRBJ2-7

DNA: TGTGCCAGCAGCCGCGGGAGCCTGAACGAGCAGTACTTC
CDR3: CASSRGSLNEQYF
size: .
length: 13
D: TRBD2
V: TRBV11-2
J: TRBJ2-7

DNA: TGTGCCAGCAGTTTATCTACGGACAGAAAAAACAATGAGCAGTTCTTC
CDR3: CASSLSTDRKNNEQFF
size: .
length: 16
D: .
V: TRBV27
J: TRBJ2-1

DNA: TGCGCCAGCAGCTTAGAAGGGGGCGCGTACGAGCAGTACTTC
CDR3: CASSLEGGAYEQYF
size: .
length: 14
D: TRBD1
V: TRBV5-1
J: TRBJ2-7

DNA: TGTGCCTGGAGTGGACAGAGGCCTTTCTTT
CDR3: CAWSGQRPFF
size: .
length: 10
D: .
V: TRBV30
J: TRBJ1-1

DNA: TGCGCCAGCAGCTCAAAGGAGCGGGGTCGATCCTACGAGCAGTACTTC
CDR3: CASSSKERGRSYEQYF
size: .
length: 16
D: TRBD2
V: TRBV5-1
J: TRBJ2-7

DNA: TGTGCCACCAGCAGAGACAGGGGTCAGCCCCAGCATTTT
CDR3: CATSRDRGQPQHF
size: .
length: 13
D: .
V: TRBV15
J: TRBJ1-5

DNA: TGTGCCAGCAGCCAGGATCCTTTAGCGGAGTCCTACAATGAGCAGTTCTTC
CDR3: CASSQDPLAESYNEQFF
size: .
length: 17
D: .
V: TRBV4-2
J: TRBJ2-1

DNA: TGTGCCAGCAGTTTACATGGGACTAGCGGGGGAAGCTCCTACGAGCAGTACTTC
CDR3: CASSLHGTSGGSSYEQYF
size: .
length: 18
D: TRBD2
V: TRBV28
J: TRBJ2-7

DNA: TGTGCCAGCAGTTTACGGTTGGACTCCACCCGAGCGGATACGCAGTATTTT
CDR3: CASSLRLDSTRADTQYF
size: .
length: 17
D: .
V: TRBV28
J: TRBJ2-3

DNA: TGCAGCGTTGCGGCTAGCACATACGAGCAGTACTTC
CDR3: CSVAASTYEQYF
size: .
length: 12
D: .
V: TRBV29-1
J: TRBJ2-7

DNA: TGTGCCAGCAGCAGTTTAGCGGGAAACTCCTACGAGCAGTACTTC
CDR3: CASSSLAGNSYEQYF
size: once
length: 15
D: TRBD2
V: TRBV6-1
J: TRBJ2-7

DNA: TGTGCCAGCTCACCTGAGACGGCCGGGACAGGGGGTTCTCTTGGCTACACCTTC
CDR3: CASSPETAGTGGSLGYTF
size: once
length: 18
D: TRBD1
V: TRBV18
J: TRBJ1-2

DNA: TGTGCCAGTAGCCTGACAGGGGGCTACGAGCAGTACTTC
CDR3: CASSLTGGYEQYF
size: .
length: 13
D: TRBD1
V: TRBV19
J: TRBJ2-7

DNA: TGTGCCAGCAGACCGTTTAGCGGGAGCTACGAGCAGTACTTC
CDR3: CASRPFSGSYEQYF
size: few
length: 14
D: TRBD2
V: TRBV6-5
J: TRBJ2-7

DNA: TGTGCCAGCAGTCCTAATCCCCGACTAATTCCTTTCTTT
CDR3: CASSPNPRLIPFF
size: .
length: 13
D: .
V: TRBV27
J: TRBJ1-1

DNA: TGTGCCAGCAGTTTATCGTTGGGGTGGGAGCAGTTCTTC
CDR3: CASSLSLGWEQFF
size: .
length: 13
D: .
V: TRBV27
J: TRBJ2-1

DNA: TGTGCCAGCAGCCCCGAGGGGGCGCGAGGGGAAAAACTGTTTTTT
CDR3: CASSPEGARGEKLFF
size: .
length: 15
D: TRBD1
V: TRBV4-2
J: TRBJ1-4

DNA: TGTGCCAGCACCAAAGCGGGAGGGGACAATGAGCAGTTCTTC
CDR3: CASTKAGGDNEQFF
size: .
length: 14
D: TRBD2
V: TRBV6-1
J: TRBJ2-1

DNA: TGTGCCAGCAGTTCCAGGACAGGGGCCGGGGAGCTGTTTTTT
CDR3: CASSSRTGAGELFF
size: .
length: 14
D: TRBD1
V: TRBV6-6
J: TRBJ2-2

DNA: TGTGCCAGCAGCTTAGCGGCAGGAGACACTGGAAACACCATATATTTT
CDR3: CASSLAAGDTGNTIYF
size: once
length: 16
D: .
V: TRBV7-9
J: TRBJ1-3

DNA: TGTGCCAGCAGTTTTCTGGCAGGGGGTTATGAGACCCAGTACTTC
CDR3: CASSFLAGGYETQYF
size: .
length: 15
D: TRBD1
V: TRBV28
J: TRBJ2-5

DNA: TGCAGCGTTGAAGGCAGCTCTGCAACTAATGAAAAACTGTTTTTT
CDR3: CSVEGSSATNEKLFF
size: .
length: 15
D: .
V: TRBV29-1
J: TRBJ1-4

DNA: TGTGCCAGCAGCACACGCAGGGGCTCCTACAATGAGCAGTTCTTC
CDR3: CASSTRRGSYNEQFF
size: .
length: 15
D: .
V: TRBV5-4
J: TRBJ2-1

DNA: TGTGCCAGCAGCCAAGATGGAACGGGAGGTCTCCTCGGGCAGTACTTC
CDR3: CASSQDGTGGLLGQYF
size: once
length: 16
D: TRBD2
V: TRBV4-2
J: TRBJ2-5

DNA: TGTGCCAGCAGCCGTGGACAGGACTCCTATGGCTACACCTTC
CDR3: CASSRGQDSYGYTF
size: .
length: 14
D: TRBD1
V: TRBV7-9
J: TRBJ1-2

DNA: TGTGCCAGCAGTTTCAACCCTTACGAGCAGTACTTC
CDR3: CASSFNPYEQYF
size: .
length: 12
D: .
V: TRBV28
J: TRBJ2-7

DNA: TGCGCCAGCAGCCATCCCAGCGGGAGGGCCCTTAACTCCTACGAGCAGTACTTC
CDR3: CASSHPSGRALNSYEQYF
size: .
length: 18
D: TRBD2
V: TRBV4-1
J: TRBJ2-7

DNA: TGTGCCAGCAGCGATCACTATGGCTACACCTTC
CDR3: CASSDHYGYTF
size: many
length: 11
D: .
V: TRBV7-2
J: TRBJ1-2

DNA: TGTGCCAGCTCACCATCCTCAGGACAGGGGTTGACCCAGTACTTC
CDR3: CASSPSSGQGLTQYF
size: .
length: 15
D: TRBD1
V: TRBV18
J: TRBJ2-5

DNA: TGTGCCAGCAGTGGACTCCCCAACTATGGCTACACCTTC
CDR3: CASSGLPNYGYTF
size: .
length: 13
D: .
V: TRBV28
J: TRBJ1-2

DNA: TGCAGCGTTGAGGCACGAGTAGATACGCAGTATTTT
CDR3: CSVEARVDTQYF
size: .
length: 12
D: .
V: TRBV29-1
J: TRBJ2-3

DNA: TGTGCTAGCAGCCCGCCGAGGGGGGACAGTGTGTCGGGAACTGAAGCTTTCTTT
CDR3: CASSPPRGDSVSGTEAFF
size: .
length: 18
D: TRBD1
V: TRBV7-7
J: TRBJ1-1

DNA: TGTGCCAGCAGTGAAAGGACTAGGTCGGATACGCAGTATTTT
CDR3: CASSERTRSDTQYF
size: once
length: 14
D: TRBD2
V: TRBV6-1
J: TRBJ2-3

DNA: TGTGCCAGCAGCTTAGGGTCCCAAGGCGGGAGAGCTTTCTTT
CDR3: CASSLGSQGGRAFF
size: .
length: 14
D: .
V: TRBV7-2
J: TRBJ1-1

DNA: TGTGCCAGCAGTGAGGGGACAGGGAGGGTAACAGATACGCAGTATTTT
CDR3: CASSEGTGRVTDTQYF
size: once
length: 16
D: TRBD1
V: TRBV2
J: TRBJ2-3

DNA: TGCGCCAGCAGCTTGGGGTGGGGAAGTGAGCAGTTCTTC
CDR3: CASSLGWGSEQFF
size: .
length: 13
D: .
V: TRBV5-1
J: TRBJ2-1

DNA: TGTGCCAGCAGCTTAGAGTCTAGCGGACCCTACGAGCAGTACTTC
CDR3: CASSLESSGPYEQYF
size: .
length: 15
D: TRBD2
V: TRBV11-2
J: TRBJ2-7

DNA: TGTGCCAGCGGAAGGGACAGGAATCAAGAGACCCAGTACTTC
CDR3: CASGRDRNQETQYF
size: .
length: 14
D: TRBD1
V: TRBV2
J: TRBJ2-5

DNA: TGTGCCAGCAGAGGCGGTCACTATGGCTACACCTTC
CDR3: CASRGGHYGYTF
size: .
length: 12
D: .
V: TRBV19
J: TRBJ1-2

DNA: TGTGCCAGCAGTCTAAATTCAAGACAGGGCAACTATGGCTACACCTTC
CDR3: CASSLNSRQGNYGYTF
size: .
length: 16
D: TRBD1
V: TRBV28
J: TRBJ1-2

DNA: TGTGCCAGCCGACAGGTTCGGGAGCAGTACTTC
CDR3: CASRQVREQYF
size: .
length: 11
D: .
V: TRBV28
J: TRBJ2-7

DNA: TGTGCCAGCAGAAGGACTAGCGGGGGGGGAGTAGATACGCAGTATTTT
CDR3: CASRRTSGGGVDTQYF
size: once
length: 16
D: TRBD2
V: TRBV11-2
J: TRBJ2-3

DNA: TGTGCCTGGAGGAGGAGTATTGAGCAGTACTTC
CDR3: CAWRRSIEQYF
size: once
length: 11
D: .
V: TRBV30
J: TRBJ2-7

DNA: TGTGCCAGCAGCCGGACCAGCTCCCTTTACGATGAGCAGTTCTTC
CDR3: CASSRTSSLYDEQFF
size: .
length: 15
D: .
V: TRBV7-8
J: TRBJ2-1

DNA: TGTGCCTGGAGGAGAGGGCTGGGCGGAGGGGGCTACGAGCAGTACTTC
CDR3: CAWRRGLGGGGYEQYF
size: few
length: 16
D: .
V: TRBV30
J: TRBJ2-7